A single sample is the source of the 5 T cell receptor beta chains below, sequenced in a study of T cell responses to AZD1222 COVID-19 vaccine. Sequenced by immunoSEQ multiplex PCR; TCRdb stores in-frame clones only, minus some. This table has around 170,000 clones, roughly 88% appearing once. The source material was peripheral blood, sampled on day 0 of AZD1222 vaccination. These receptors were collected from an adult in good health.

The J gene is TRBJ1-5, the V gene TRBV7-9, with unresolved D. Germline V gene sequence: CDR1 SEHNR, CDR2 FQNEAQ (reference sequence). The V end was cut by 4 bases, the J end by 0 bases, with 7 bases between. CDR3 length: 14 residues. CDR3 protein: CASSSDHSNQPQHF. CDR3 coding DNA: TGTGCCAGCAGCTCCGATCATAGCAATCAGCCCCAGCATTTT.

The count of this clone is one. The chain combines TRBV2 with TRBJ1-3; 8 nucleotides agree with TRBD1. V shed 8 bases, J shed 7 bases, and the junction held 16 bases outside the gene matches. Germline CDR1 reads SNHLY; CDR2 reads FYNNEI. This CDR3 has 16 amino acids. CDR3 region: CASVLTGAFLFNTIYF. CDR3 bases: TGTGCCAGCGTTTTGACAGGGGCATTCCTTTTCAACACCATATATTTT.

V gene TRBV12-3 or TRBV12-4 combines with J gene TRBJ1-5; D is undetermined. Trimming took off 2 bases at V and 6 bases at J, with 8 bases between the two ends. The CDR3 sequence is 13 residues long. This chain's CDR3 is CASSLTVRQPQHF. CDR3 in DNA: TGTGCCAGCAGTTTAACGGTCCGTCAGCCCCAGCATTTT.

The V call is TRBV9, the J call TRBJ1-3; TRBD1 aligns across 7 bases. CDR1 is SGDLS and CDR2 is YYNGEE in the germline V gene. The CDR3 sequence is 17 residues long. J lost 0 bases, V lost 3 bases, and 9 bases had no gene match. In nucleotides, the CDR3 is TGTGCCAGCAGCGGGCGGGACAGCTATAACTCTGGAAACACCATATATTTT. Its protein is CASSGRDSYNSGNTIYF.

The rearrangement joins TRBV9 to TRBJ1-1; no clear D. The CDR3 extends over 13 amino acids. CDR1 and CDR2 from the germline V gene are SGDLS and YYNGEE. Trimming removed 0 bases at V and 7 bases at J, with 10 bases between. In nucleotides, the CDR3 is TGTGCCAGCAGCGTAGCTACCACGCTTGAAGCTTTCTTT. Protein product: CASSVATTLEAFF.